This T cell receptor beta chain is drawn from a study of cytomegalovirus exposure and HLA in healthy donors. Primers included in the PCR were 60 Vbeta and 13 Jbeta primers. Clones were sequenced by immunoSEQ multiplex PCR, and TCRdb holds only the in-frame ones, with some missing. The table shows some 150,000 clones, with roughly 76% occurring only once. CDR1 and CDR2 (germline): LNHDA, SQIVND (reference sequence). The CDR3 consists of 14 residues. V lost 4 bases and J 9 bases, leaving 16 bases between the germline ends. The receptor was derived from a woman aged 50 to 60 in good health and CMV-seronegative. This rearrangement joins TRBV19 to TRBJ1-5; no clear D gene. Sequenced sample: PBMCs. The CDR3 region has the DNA TGTGCCAGTAGTACCCCCCAGAGCCGAGGGCCCCAGCATTTT. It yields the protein CASSTPQSRGPQHF.